This TCR beta chain appears in the sequencing data of a study of blood T cell repertoires in COVID-19. Study as a whole: The United States, Italy and Spain were the sources of the acute and convalescent COVID-19 samples. Nucleic acid was either cDNA or gDNA, and it came from T cells, B-cell-depleted T cells, or PBMCs.

J was trimmed by 3 bases and V by 4 bases; bases with no gene match: 11. Germline CDR1 reads MNHNS; CDR2 reads SASEGT. The CDR3 covers 18 residues. Sequenced by immunoSEQ multiplex PCR; TCRdb stores in-frame clones only, minus some. The table includes about 60,000 clones, roughly 83% detected once. The sequenced material came from peripheral blood. The TCR comes from a man in his 70s with active COVID-19. This chain uses TRBV6-1 with TRBJ1-3, with 11 bases matching TRBD1. The CDR3 DNA follows: TGTGCCAGCAGTGCGCCGGGACAGGGGGTTGAAGATGGAAACACCATATATTTT. Its protein product is CASSAPGQGVEDGNTIYF.